The next 28 T cell receptor beta chains were all read from a single sample in a study of blood T cells in healthy people across ages. Next came a second PCR, run for about 6 to 12 cycles, which used a sample-barcoded 5' primer along with a J-beta primer mix. TCRdb re-analysed the 5' RACE reads in MiXCR, keeping a single row per CDR3 protein. The table has about 1,600,000 distinct CDR3 sequences, 42% seen once. The specimen was blood. Every receptor here comes from a woman aged 18 to 35 in good health.

CDR3 coding DNA: TGCAGTGCTAGACTCCCAGGCAGCTCTGGAAACACCATATATTTT. Its translation is CSARLPGSSGNTIYF. V and J are TRBV20-1 and TRBJ1-3; no clear D gene. CDR3 size: 15 residues. Germline-derived CDR1 and CDR2 are DFQATT and SNEGSKA (reference sequence). V dropped 2 bases and J dropped 0 bases, with 11 bases sitting between them.

This clonotype has a handful of counts. V usage is TRBV12-3 or TRBV12-4 and J usage is TRBJ2-3; D unresolved. Trimming stripped 6 bases from V and 5 bases from J, with 15 bases between. The CDR3 runs to 14 residues. In DNA, the CDR3 is TGTGCCAGCAGCAAAAGCACCTCTGGAGATACGCAGTATTTT. It encodes CASSKSTSGDTQYF.

The chain couples TRBV9 to TRBJ1-6, with a weak D call TRBD1 (5 bases). The length of the CDR3 is 15 residues. Germline CDR1 and CDR2: SGDLS and YYNGEE. V lost 0 bases, J lost 10 bases, and 14 bases lay in between. In nucleotides, the CDR3 is TGTGCCAGCAGCGTAGGAAGCTTCGGGGGGTCACCCCTCCACTTT. This encodes CASSVGSFGGSPLHF.

The chain is built from TRBV6-6 and TRBJ2-3; 7 positions match TRBD2. This CDR3 is 17 amino acids long. CDR1 and CDR2 from the germline V gene are MNHNY and SVGAGI (reference sequence). Unmatched junction bases numbered 6, after V lost 0 bases and J lost 0 bases. The DNA of the CDR3 is TGTGCCAGCAGTTACTCGGGGGGAGGGCTAAGCACAGATACGCAGTATTTT. Its translation: CASSYSGGGLSTDTQYF.

The chain employs TRBV25-1 and TRBJ2-3; tentatively, D is TRBD2 (6 bases). Trimming stripped 3 bases from V and 0 bases from J, with 13 bases between. There are 16 residues in the CDR3. CDR1 and CDR2 (germline): MGHDK, SYGVNS. This CDR3 reads CASSDVRGSSTDTQYF. The CDR3 region has the DNA TGTGCCAGCAGTGATGTCCGGGGGAGTAGCACAGATACGCAGTATTTT.

This chain links TRBV20-1 with TRBJ2-7; 11 nucleotides line up with TRBD2. The germline gives CDR1 DFQATT, CDR2 SNEGSKA (reference sequence). After removal of 7 bases from V and 5 bases from J, the junction contained 4 bases not matched to a gene. CDR3 length: 12 residues. The CDR3 DNA reads as TGCAGTGGACTAGCGGGATACCACGAGCAGTACTTC. It encodes CSGLAGYHEQYF.

The gene calls are TRBV30 and TRBJ2-1, with 9 bases matching TRBD1. CDR1 GTSNPN and CDR2 SVGIG come from the germline V gene (reference sequence). The length of the CDR3 is 11 residues. Unmatched junction bases numbered 3, after V lost 0 bases and J lost 15 bases. This CDR3 is CAWSVGTGPFF. The CDR3 region has the DNA TGTGCCTGGAGTGTAGGGACAGGGCCGTTCTTC.

The gene calls are TRBV7-9 and TRBJ2-4; 10 bases map to TRBD1. The J call may be mistaken, given a closer DNA end match to TRBJ2-7. There are 16 residues in the CDR3. Germline values: CDR1 SEHNR, CDR2 FQNEAQ (reference sequence). The CDR3 coding sequence is TGTGCCAGCAGCTTAGTGGGACAGGGGAGCCCCTACGAGCAGTACTTC. This translates into CASSLVGQGSPYEQYF.

In its sample, this clonotype was seen a few times. The chain is built from TRBV20-1 and TRBJ2-1; 10 bases agree with TRBD2. This CDR3 comprises 15 residues. CDR1 and CDR2 (germline): DFQATT, SNEGSKA (reference sequence). J gave up 4 bases and V 3 bases, and 6 bases lay outside the gene matches. The CDR3 is CSASFSGGPYNEQFF. For the CDR3, the DNA is TGCAGTGCTAGTTTTAGCGGGGGGCCGTACAATGAGCAGTTCTTC.

The V call is TRBV4-1, the J call TRBJ2-1; TRBD2 aligns across 7 bases. Germline-derived CDR1 and CDR2 are MGHRA and YSYEKL. The length of the CDR3 is 14 residues. Losses at the gene ends were 3 bases for V and 6 bases for J; bases not matched to a gene: 5. CDR3 DNA sequence: TGCGCCAGCAGCCACGGGAGGATTCTCAATGAGCAGTTCTTC. It encodes CASSHGRILNEQFF.

This chain connects TRBV27 to TRBJ2-5; tentative D call: TRBD2 (6 bases). V was trimmed by 7 bases and J by 11 bases, leaving 23 bases between them. The germline V gene has CDR1 MNHEY and CDR2 SMNVEV (reference sequence). The CDR3 has 14 amino acids. The CDR3 protein is CASTLHGTPNEQYF. In DNA form, the CDR3 reads TGTGCCAGCACTCTTCACGGGACTCCCAATGAGCAGTACTTC.

The rearrangement joins TRBV12-3 or TRBV12-4 to TRBJ2-7; 9 bases line up with TRBD2. CDR3 length: 17 amino acids. V was clipped by 4 bases and J by 2 bases; unmatched bases: 12. The DNA of the CDR3 is TGTGCCAGCAGTTATGTGGACCTGCGGGGGGGCCCCTACGAGCAGTACTTC. Its protein is CASSYVDLRGGPYEQYF.

This chain joins TRBV18 and TRBJ1-1; D is ambiguous. The CDR3 covers 13 residues. Trimming left V 0 bases short and J 10 bases short, with 12 bases between. Germline values: CDR1 KGHSH, CDR2 LQKENI. The CDR3 nucleotides are TGTGCCAGCTCACCACCGGGTGCGGCGAGAGCTTTCTTT. Its translation: CASSPPGAARAFF.

The J gene is TRBJ1-5, the V gene TRBV10-1; D gene uncertain. This CDR3 is 13 amino acids long. V was shortened by 11 bases and J by 1 base, with 12 bases between the two germline ends. Per germline, CDR1 WNHNN and CDR2 SYGVQD (reference sequence). CDR3 protein: CAPSARSNQPQHF. CDR3 coding DNA: TGCGCCCCCTCCGCCAGGAGCAATCAGCCCCAGCATTTT.

The genes are TRBV12-3 or TRBV12-4 and TRBJ2-1; 7 bases line up with TRBD2. CDR3 length: 15 amino acids. The trim removed 6 bases at V and 6 bases at J, leaving 11 bases unmatched. CDR3 in DNA: TGTGCCAGCAGCCCAGTTAGCGGGTCTGTCAATGAGCAGTTCTTC. This sequence encodes CASSPVSGSVNEQFF.

The chain couples TRBV5-1 to TRBJ2-7; D perhaps matches TRBD2 (5 bases). V was pared by 3 bases and J by 4 bases, with 17 bases between. Germline V CDR1 and CDR2: SGHRS, YFSETQ. The length of the CDR3 is 15 residues. CDR3 protein: CASSWGVLMDYEQYF. DNA of the CDR3: TGCGCCAGCAGCTGGGGAGTCTTGATGGATTACGAGCAGTACTTC.

This chain joins TRBV2 and TRBJ2-1, with D perhaps given as TRBD1 or TRBD2 (6 bases each). From germline, CDR1 is SNHLY and CDR2 FYNNEI. The CDR3 is made up of 13 amino acids. V was clipped by 6 bases and J by 7 bases, with 13 bases between them. The CDR3 bases are TGTGCCAGCAGGGTAGGGGGGAATAATGAGCAGTTCTTC. Encoded protein: CASRVGGNNEQFF.

Only a few counts were recorded for this clonotype. The chain employs TRBV10-3 and TRBJ2-7; D call uncertain. The CDR3 is 13 amino acids. Germline V gene lookup returns CDR1 ENHRY and CDR2 SYGVKD. Between the trimmed V and J ends, which lost 7 bases and 7 bases, there was a span of 17 bases. CDR3 sequence: CAIMIMGVNEQYF. CDR3 coding DNA: TGTGCCATCATGATTATGGGTGTAAATGAGCAGTACTTC.

This clonotype was counted between two and nine times. V usage is TRBV6-5 and J usage is TRBJ2-1; D is undetermined. Germline loops: CDR1 MNHEY, CDR2 SVGAGI. Trimming took off 0 bases at V and 10 bases at J, with 10 bases between the two ends. The length of the CDR3 is 13 residues. The CDR3 DNA sequence: TGTGCCAGCAGTTACTCCGCGTCCGGCGAGCAGTTCTTC. Protein product: CASSYSASGEQFF.

The genes are TRBV20-1 and TRBJ2-1; 9 bases agree with TRBD2. The V gene end was trimmed by 5 bases and the J gene end by 5 bases; junction bases not matched to a gene: 13. The length of the CDR3 is 16 residues. Germline V gives CDR1 DFQATT, CDR2 SNEGSKA (reference sequence). As DNA, the CDR3 is TGCAGTGCTTTAAGAGGCGGGGGGGTTATTGACAATGAGCAGTTCTTC. Residues: CSALRGGGVIDNEQFF.

The chain joins TRBV7-2 to TRBJ2-7, with 11 bases matching TRBD2. V gave up 8 bases and J gave up 5 bases; unmatched junction bases: 11. Germline CDR1 SGHTA, CDR2 FQGNSA. CDR3 length equals 15 residues. The CDR3 DNA reads as TGTGCCAGCTCCCGATCACTAGCGGGAGTCGACGAGCAGTACTTC. It yields the protein CASSRSLAGVDEQYF.

V is TRBV7-9 and J is TRBJ2-3; unclear D gene. Germline V gene data show CDR1 as SEHNR and CDR2 as FQNEAQ (reference sequence). CDR3 size: 11 residues. V was cut by 8 bases and J by 8 bases, with 11 bases left in between. The CDR3 loop reads CASGPPGTQYF. The CDR3, as DNA: TGTGCCAGCGGCCCCCCGGGTACGCAGTATTTT.

In this sample, this clonotype turned up a few times. The rearrangement uses TRBV9 and TRBJ2-7, with 9 bases that match TRBD2. CDR1 and CDR2 from the germline V gene are SGDLS and YYNGEE. This CDR3 has 16 residues. Trimming cost V 4 bases and J 2 bases; bases outside gene matches: 10. The chain's CDR3 is CASSPDGSGRPYEQYF. As DNA, the CDR3 is TGTGCCAGCAGCCCCGACGGGAGCGGGAGGCCCTACGAGCAGTACTTC.

The CDR3 nucleotides are TGTGCCAGCAGCCAAGTTCCTAGCGCTAGCACCGGGGAGCTGTTTTTT. This gives the protein CASSQVPSASTGELFF. The V gene is TRBV4-2, the J gene TRBJ2-2; tentative D call: TRBD2 (6 bases). In germline, CDR1 is LGHNA, CDR2 YNFKEQ. The CDR3 has 16 residues. Trimming shortened V by 1 base and J by 4 bases, and 13 bases separated the two germline ends.

The chain employs TRBV5-1 and TRBJ2-3; no clear D gene. Trimming removed 2 bases at V and 3 bases at J, with 13 bases between. Germline CDR1 reads SGHRS; CDR2 reads YFSETQ. The CDR3 runs to 15 residues. The CDR3 region is CASSFPDGPTDTQYF. For the CDR3, the DNA is TGCGCCAGCAGCTTTCCCGACGGCCCAACAGATACGCAGTATTTT.

The rearrangement links TRBV27 to TRBJ2-3, with 10 bases matching TRBD1. The length of the CDR3 is 15 residues. Germline-derived CDR1 and CDR2 are MNHEY and SMNVEV (reference sequence). J gave up 7 bases and V 4 bases, and 8 bases lay outside the gene matches. CDR3 bases: TGTGCCAGCAGTTCGGACAGGGGGAAGGTGAATACGCAGTATTTT. This translates into CASSSDRGKVNTQYF.

Ten or more counts support this clonotype. This rearrangement joins TRBV11-2 to TRBJ2-3, with D perhaps being TRBD1 or TRBD2 (5 bases each). CDR3 length equals 13 residues. Trimming stripped 3 bases from V and 4 bases from J, with 8 bases between. Germline assignment: CDR1 SGHAT and CDR2 FQNNGV. The CDR3 here is CASSLGVPDTQYF. In DNA, the CDR3 is TGTGCCAGCAGCTTGGGGGTCCCAGATACGCAGTATTTT.

This clonotype appeared a few times. The J gene is TRBJ1-2, the V gene TRBV27, with 7 nucleotides matching TRBD1. The CDR3 covers 13 residues. The germline V gene has CDR1 MNHEY and CDR2 SMNVEV (reference sequence). With V trimmed by 4 bases and J by 6 bases, 5 bases remained unmatched. The chain's CDR3 is CASSYTGADGYTF. Here the CDR3 DNA reads TGTGCCAGCAGTTACACAGGGGCGGATGGCTACACCTTC.